The 29 T cell receptor beta chains below all came from one sample that was sequenced in a study of memory CD8 T cells in hepatitis C reinfection. Sequencing used immunoSEQ multiplex PCR; TCRdb keeps in-frame clones, though not all of them. The table lists approximately 52,000 clones, approximately 89% of them singletons. Time point specified: pre-reinfection, 55 to 20 weeks before reinfection detection. The sorted cells went straight to TCR sequencing with no prior in vitro expansion. Sequenced sample: naive CD8+ T cells sorted from blood. These receptor sequences come from a young man with hepatitis C virus infection.

As to this clone: The sample has other DNA sequences that encode this CDR3 too. The chain recombines TRBV9 with TRBJ2-5; 7 bases fit TRBD1. V lost 0 bases and J lost 1; bases outside the gene matches: 0. Germline assignment: CDR1 SGDLS and CDR2 YYNGEE. The CDR3 loop spans 14 amino acids. This CDR3 is CASSVGDSQETQYF. CDR3 nucleotide sequence: TGTGCCAGCAGCGTAGGGGACAGCCAAGAGACCCAGTACTTC. Complete variable domain (other parts from reference TRBV9 and TRBJ2-5): DSGVTQTPKHLITATGQRVTLRCSPRSGDLSVYWYQQSLDQGLQFLIQYYNGEERAKGNILERFSAQQFPDLHSELNLSSLELGDSALYFCASSVGDSQETQYFGPGTRLLVL.

CDR3 region: CASSTSAEYPYEQYF. The CDR3 DNA reads as TGTGCCAGTAGTACCTCCGCGGAGTACCCCTACGAGCAGTACTTC. The chain couples TRBV19 to TRBJ2-7, with D hard to call. The CDR3 extends over 15 amino acids. Per germline, CDR1 LNHDA and CDR2 SQIVND (reference sequence). Trimming left V 4 bases short and J 2 bases short, with 15 bases between.

The gene calls are TRBV11-1 and TRBJ2-7; D gene ambiguous. The germline V gene has CDR1 SGHAT and CDR2 FQDESV (reference sequence). V lost 2 bases, J lost 2 bases, and 4 bases lay in between. The CDR3 has 12 amino acids. The CDR3 bases are TGTGCCAGCAGCTTAACTACCTACGAGCAGTACTTC. Translation: CASSLTTYEQYF.

V usage is TRBV21-1 and J usage is TRBJ1-2; the DNA was not used to check the table's D call, TRBD1. TRBV21-1 is a listed pseudogene. The CDR3 spans 12 residues. The CDR3 sequence is CASSNGQRHYTF. The CDR3 DNA reads TGTGCCAGCAGCAATGGACAGAGACACTACACCTTC.

The CDR3 spells CASSIDQGGGTDGYTF. CDR3 nucleotide sequence: TGTGCCAGTAGTATAGATCAGGGCGGGGGAACGGATGGCTACACCTTC. V and J are TRBV19 and TRBJ1-2, with a tentative D call TRBD1 (5 bases). The CDR3 is made up of 16 amino acids. V was pared by 0 bases and J by 6 bases, with 17 bases between. Per germline, CDR1 LNHDA and CDR2 SQIVND (reference sequence).

The genes are TRBV4-1 and TRBJ1-5; D gene unclear. Trimming shortened V by 1 base and J by 0 bases, and 10 bases separated the two germline ends. The CDR3 is 16 amino acids. Germline CDR1 MGHRA, CDR2 YSYEKL. CDR3 residues: CASSQVLGDSNQPQHF. The CDR3 DNA reads TGCGCCAGCAGCCAAGTTTTAGGAGATAGCAATCAGCCCCAGCATTTT.

The rearrangement uses TRBV7-2 and TRBJ1-1; D is possibly TRBD1 (6 bases). In germline, CDR1 is SGHTA, CDR2 FQGNSA. V lost 8 bases and J lost 2, with 15 bases in between. The CDR3 sequence is 14 residues long. The CDR3 region has the DNA TGTGCCAGCCTTTTTTGGGGGCCAAACACTGAAGCTTTCTTT. This sequence encodes CASLFWGPNTEAFF.

Only a few counts were recorded for this clone. The chain links TRBV15 to TRBJ1-2, with 8 bases matching TRBD1. CDR1 and CDR2 (germline): LNHNV, YYDKDF (reference sequence). This CDR3 region has 15 residues. V was clipped by 5 bases and J by 4 bases; unmatched bases: 9. The CDR3 loop is CATSPATGVSYGYTF. In nucleotides, the CDR3 is TGTGCCACCAGCCCAGCGACAGGGGTTAGCTATGGCTACACCTTC.

This clone was seen just once. The rearrangement links TRBV5-1 to TRBJ2-2; 9 nucleotides line up with TRBD2. Losses at the gene ends were 6 bases for V and 7 bases for J; bases not matched to a gene: 16. The V gene's germline CDR1 is SGHRS and CDR2 YFSETQ. This CDR3 comprises 17 residues. DNA of the CDR3: TGCGCCAGCAACAGTGAACCGGGACTAGCTCCTGGCGGGGAGCTGTTTTTT. It codes for CASNSEPGLAPGGELFF.

The chain recombines TRBV6-4 with TRBJ2-3, with 12 bases that match TRBD1. The germline gives CDR1 MRHNA, CDR2 SNTAGT. V was clipped by 6 bases and J by 1 base; unmatched bases: 8. The CDR3 loop spans 17 amino acids. CDR3 protein: CASSLLRDRGRTDTQYF. The CDR3 coding sequence is TGTGCCAGCAGCCTGCTCCGGGACAGGGGGCGCACAGATACGCAGTATTTT.

The J gene is TRBJ2-1, the V gene TRBV19, with D tentatively TRBD2 (5 bases). The germline CDR1 and CDR2 sequences are LNHDA and SQIVND (reference sequence). The CDR3 totals 14 residues. Trimming left V 2 bases short and J 9 bases short, with 14 bases between. The CDR3 DNA is TGTGCCAGTAGTATACTAGCATCTCACACTGAGCAGTTCTTC. This encodes CASSILASHTEQFF.

This chain connects TRBV10-2 to TRBJ1-3; D is ambiguous. The germline CDR1 and CDR2 sequences are WSHSY and SAAADI. The CDR3 contains 19 residues. V lost 2 bases and J 0 bases, leaving 20 bases between the germline ends. The CDR3 sequence is CASSETSAAIHHSGNTIYF. In DNA form, the CDR3 reads TGCGCCAGCAGTGAGACCAGCGCCGCTATCCATCACTCTGGAAACACCATATATTTT.

The rearrangement joins TRBV2 to TRBJ2-7; TRBD1 matches at 10 bases. Germline V gene sequence: CDR1 SNHLY, CDR2 FYNNEI. This CDR3 region has 14 residues. The junction had 8 bases not matched to a gene; V was cut back by 10 bases and J by 2 bases. The CDR3 nucleotides read TGTGCCACTTTCCCGGGACAGGGGACCTACGAGCAGTACTTC. It is translated as CATFPGQGTYEQYF.

The rearrangement joins TRBV30 to TRBJ1-5, with no clear D. The germline gives CDR1 GTSNPN, CDR2 SVGIG (reference sequence). CDR3 length: 17 residues. V was shortened by 3 bases and J by 0 bases, with 18 bases between the two germline ends. CDR3 bases: TGTGCCTGGAGGACCGGTGGAGGGCCTTATAGCAATCAGCCCCAGCATTTT. Amino acids: CAWRTGGGPYSNQPQHF.

This clone came up a few times. The J gene is TRBJ1-1, the V gene TRBV14, with D possibly being TRBD1 (5 bases). Trimming stripped 5 bases from V and 0 bases from J, with 10 bases between. The CDR3 totals 14 residues. Germline V CDR1 and CDR2: SGHDN, FVKESK. Here the CDR3 reads CASSKDIMNTEAFF. DNA of the CDR3: TGTGCCAGCAGCAAGGACATCATGAACACTGAAGCTTTCTTT.

The chain is built from TRBV6-5 and TRBJ2-1; TRBD2 is a possible D gene (6 bases). V dropped 3 bases and J dropped 10 bases, with 22 bases sitting between them. The CDR3 covers 16 residues. Germline V CDR1 and CDR2: MNHEY, SVGAGI. In nucleotides, the CDR3 is TGTGCCAGCAGTTATAGTTACCGGTCTAGCGATCTGGAGCAGTTCTTC. Translated: CASSYSYRSSDLEQFF.

The chain combines TRBV5-4 with TRBJ1-6; D remains unclear. V lost 1 base, J lost 10 bases, and 9 bases lay in between. Germline CDR1 SGHNT, CDR2 YYREEE (reference sequence). The CDR3 has 13 residues. CDR3 DNA sequence: TGTGCCAGCAGCTTGTCAGGAGGCTCACCCCTCCACTTT. Protein product: CASSLSGGSPLHF.

This clone has a handful of counts. The chain joins TRBV4-1 to TRBJ1-3; 10 bases align to TRBD1. The trim removed 4 bases at V and 2 bases at J, leaving 2 bases unmatched. This CDR3 comprises 15 residues. CDR1 and CDR2 from the germline V gene are MGHRA and YSYEKL. Here the CDR3 reads CASSPTGGPGNTIYF. The CDR3 nucleotides are TGCGCCAGCAGCCCGACAGGGGGCCCTGGAAACACCATATATTTT.

The chain employs TRBV7-2 and TRBJ2-1, with 14 bases aligning to TRBD2. Germline CDR1 is SGHTA and CDR2 is FQGNSA. The CDR3 is 17 amino acids. Trimming took 5 bases from V and 6 from J; bases not matched to a gene: 9. CDR3 amino acids: CASSDGTSGSLLNEQFF. Written as DNA, the CDR3 is TGTGCCAGCAGCGATGGGACTAGCGGGAGCCTCCTCAATGAGCAGTTCTTC.

The CDR3 loop is CASSHYGGGRNTEAFF. CDR3 bases: TGTGCCAGCAGTCACTACGGGGGGGGTAGGAACACTGAAGCTTTCTTT. This sequence joins TRBV11-2 and TRBJ1-1; the D gene is possibly TRBD1 (5 bases). CDR1 and CDR2 from the germline V gene are SGHAT and FQNNGV. Deletions cut 6 bases from V and 1 base from J, with 18 bases between. This CDR3 contains 16 residues. The whole variable domain, remainder taken from reference TRBV11-2 and TRBJ1-1, is EAGVAQSPRYKIIEKRQSVAFWCNPISGHATLYWYQQILGQGPKLLIQFQNNGVVDDSQLPKDRFSAERLKGVDSTLKIQPAKLEDSAVYLCASSHYGGGRNTEAFFGQGTRLTVV.

There are a few counts of this clone. The chain is built from TRBV5-6 and TRBJ1-1; 11 bases align to TRBD1. V was pared by 3 bases and J by 4 bases, with 2 bases of the junction left unmatched. This CDR3 spans 14 amino acids. CDR1 SGHDT and CDR2 YYEEEE come from the germline V gene. The CDR3 is CASSWGTGGTEAFF. For the CDR3, the DNA is TGTGCCAGCAGCTGGGGGACAGGGGGCACTGAAGCTTTCTTT.

On this clone itself: Different DNA sequences within this sample yield the same CDR3. This chain uses TRBV7-9 with TRBJ2-1, with D tentatively TRBD2 (5 bases). In germline, CDR1 is SEHNR, CDR2 FQNEAQ (reference sequence). The CDR3 loop spans 14 amino acids. V was cut by 9 bases and J by 4 bases, with 16 bases left in between. CDR3 bases: TGTGCCAGTGTGGACTCAAACTCTTACAATGAGCAGTTCTTC. Protein product: CASVDSNSYNEQFF.

A single count supports this clone. This chain joins TRBV9 and TRBJ1-2; D perhaps matches TRBD1 (6 bases). Germline V gene lookup returns CDR1 SGDLS and CDR2 YYNGEE. This CDR3 is built from 15 residues. V gave up 0 bases and J gave up 0 bases, with 9 bases separating them. DNA for the CDR3: TGTGCCAGCAGCGTAGGTTGGGGGCCTAACTATGGCTACACCTTC. It specifies CASSVGWGPNYGYTF.

The chain couples TRBV29-1 to TRBJ2-7, with TRBD1 matching 7 bases. Losses at the gene ends were 7 bases for V and 0 bases for J; bases not matched to a gene: 3. The V gene's germline CDR1 is SQVTM and CDR2 ANQGSEA. The length of the CDR3 is 12 residues. CDR3 region: CSARGYSYEQYF. The CDR3 bases are TGCAGCGCCAGGGGGTACTCCTACGAGCAGTACTTC.

The chain carries TRBV27 and TRBJ2-1; possible D gene TRBD2, 5 bases. The CDR3 length is 14 residues. CDR1 is MNHEY, CDR2 SMNVEV, per germline (reference sequence). V lost 3 bases and J 3 bases, leaving 9 bases between the germline ends. The DNA for the CDR3 is TGTGCCAGCAGTTTTGCTGGGAGCTACAATGAGCAGTTCTTC. It is translated as CASSFAGSYNEQFF.

This chain joins TRBV19 and TRBJ1-1; D perhaps matches TRBD1 (6 bases). V was clipped by 2 bases and J by 1 base, with 11 bases between them. The CDR3 contains 15 residues. Germline V CDR1 and CDR2: LNHDA, SQIVND (reference sequence). CDR3 in amino acids: CASSIFGGANTEAFF. CDR3 bases: TGTGCCAGTAGTATATTTGGGGGCGCGAACACTGAAGCTTTCTTT.

The chain carries TRBV7-6 and TRBJ2-1, with 8 bases lining up with TRBD2. The germline V gene encodes CDR1 SGHVS and CDR2 FNYEAQ. The CDR3 totals 17 residues. Trimming at V came to 4 bases and at J to 3 bases, leaving 11 bases not matched to a gene. The CDR3 spells CASSSPGVAGIYNEQFF. The CDR3 DNA reads as TGTGCCAGCAGCTCCCCGGGTGTAGCGGGAATCTACAATGAGCAGTTCTTC. Drawing the rest from reference TRBV7-6 and TRBJ2-1, the complete variable domain is GAGVSQSPRYKVTKRGQDVALRCDPISGHVSLYWYRQALGQGPEFLTYFNYEAQQDKSGLPNDRFSAERPEGSISTLTIQRTEQRDSAMYRCASSSPGVAGIYNEQFFGPGTRLTVL.

The genes are TRBV29-1 and TRBJ2-7; 9 nucleotides line up with TRBD1. This CDR3 is built from 14 residues. CDR1 is SQVTM and CDR2 is ANQGSEA in the germline V gene. V was clipped by 6 bases and J by 2 bases; unmatched bases: 8. The CDR3 here is CSVGGTGTAYEQYF. As DNA, the CDR3 is TGCAGCGTCGGAGGGACAGGGACAGCCTACGAGCAGTACTTC.

V gene TRBV5-4 combines with J gene TRBJ2-3; 8 bases are shared with TRBD2. The length of the CDR3 is 15 residues. Germline-derived CDR1 and CDR2 are SGHNT and YYREEE (reference sequence). The V segment lost 2 bases and the J segment 5 bases; nucleotides outside the gene matches: 7. Written as DNA, the CDR3 is TGTGCCAGCAGCTTTTCGGGGGGGTGGGTAGATACGCAGTATTTT. Amino acids: CASSFSGGWVDTQYF.